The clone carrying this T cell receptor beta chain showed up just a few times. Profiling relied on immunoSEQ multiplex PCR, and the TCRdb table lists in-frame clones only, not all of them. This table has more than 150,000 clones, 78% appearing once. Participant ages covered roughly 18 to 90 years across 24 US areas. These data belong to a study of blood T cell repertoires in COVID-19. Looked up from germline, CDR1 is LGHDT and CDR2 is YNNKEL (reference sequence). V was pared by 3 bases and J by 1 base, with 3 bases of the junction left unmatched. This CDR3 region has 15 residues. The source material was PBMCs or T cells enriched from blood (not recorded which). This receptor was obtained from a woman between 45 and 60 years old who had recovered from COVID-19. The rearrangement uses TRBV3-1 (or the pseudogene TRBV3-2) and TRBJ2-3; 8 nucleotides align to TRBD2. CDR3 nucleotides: TGTGCCAGCAGCCATTGGACTAGCCGCACAGATACGCAGTATTTT. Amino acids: CASSHWTSRTDTQYF.